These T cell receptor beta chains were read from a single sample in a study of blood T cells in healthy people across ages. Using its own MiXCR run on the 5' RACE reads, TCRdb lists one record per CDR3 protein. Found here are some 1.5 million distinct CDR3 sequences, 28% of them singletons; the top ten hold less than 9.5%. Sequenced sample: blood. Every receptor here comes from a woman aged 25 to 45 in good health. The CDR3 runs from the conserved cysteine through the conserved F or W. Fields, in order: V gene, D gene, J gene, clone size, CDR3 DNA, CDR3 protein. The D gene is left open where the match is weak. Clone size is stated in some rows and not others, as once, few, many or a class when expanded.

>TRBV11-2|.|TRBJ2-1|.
TGTGCCAGCAGCCGATCGGGGCGGACCTACAATGAGCAGTTCTTC
CASSRSGRTYNEQFF
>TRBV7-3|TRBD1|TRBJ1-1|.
TGTGCCAGCAGCTTCCCCGGGACAGGGGACACTGAAGCTTTCTTT
CASSFPGTGDTEAFF
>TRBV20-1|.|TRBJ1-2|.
TGCAGTGCAAAAGCCCGCGGGACGGATGTTGGCTACACCTTC
CSAKARGTDVGYTF
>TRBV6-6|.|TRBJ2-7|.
TGTGCCAGCAGCCGAAGCCAGGGAAGCTCCTACGAGCAGTACTTC
CASSRSQGSSYEQYF
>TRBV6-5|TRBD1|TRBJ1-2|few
TGTGCCAGCAGTCCCCGGGACAGGCATGGCTACACCTTC
CASSPRDRHGYTF
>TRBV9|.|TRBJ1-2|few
TGTGCCAGCAGCGCCCACGCGGGCAACTATGGCTACACCTTC
CASSAHAGNYGYTF
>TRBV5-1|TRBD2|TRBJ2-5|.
TGCGCCAGCAGATGGGGGGGTCATCAAGAGACCCAGTACTTC
CASRWGGHQETQYF
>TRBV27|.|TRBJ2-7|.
TGTGCCAGTACCCCACGGAGGCACTTAAACGAGCAGTACTTC
CASTPRRHLNEQYF
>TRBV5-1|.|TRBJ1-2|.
TGCGCCAGCAGCTTGGAATTAGGGGACTACACCTTC
CASSLELGDYTF
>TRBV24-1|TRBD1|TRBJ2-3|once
TGTGCCACCAGTGATTCCCTGGGGACAGACACAGATACGCAGTATTTT
CATSDSLGTDTDTQYF
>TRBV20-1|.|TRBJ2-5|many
TGCAGTGCTAACCCGGGACGGCCCCAAGAGACCCAGTACTTC
CSANPGRPQETQYF
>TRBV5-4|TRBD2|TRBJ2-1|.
TGTGCCAGCAGCCTACTAGCGGGAGAGGGATTGCATGAGCAGTTCTTC
CASSLLAGEGLHEQFF
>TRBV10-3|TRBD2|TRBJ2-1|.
TGTGCCATCAGTGCAGTAGCGGGAGTTGGTTTCAATGAGCAGTTCTTC
CAISAVAGVGFNEQFF
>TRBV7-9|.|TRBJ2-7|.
TGTGCCAGCAGACCTCCGACAGGTCCATACGAGCAGTACTTC
CASRPPTGPYEQYF
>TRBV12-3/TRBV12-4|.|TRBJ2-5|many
TGTGCCAGCAGCGATGGTATCATGGGAGAGACCCAGTACTTC
CASSDGIMGETQYF
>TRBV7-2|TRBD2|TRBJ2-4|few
TGTGCCAGCAGCTTAGATTGGACTAGCGTAAACATTCAGTACTTC
CASSLDWTSVNIQYF
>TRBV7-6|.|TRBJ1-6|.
TGTGCCAGCAGCTTGGACAGCTCTAATTCACCCCTCCACTTT
CASSLDSSNSPLHF
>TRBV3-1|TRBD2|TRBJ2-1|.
TGTGCCAGCAGCCACACCCCGGGACTAGCGGGGGCCAGGGGGGCCTACAATGAGCAGTTCTTC
CASSHTPGLAGARGAYNEQFF
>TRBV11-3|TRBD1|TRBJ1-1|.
TGTGCCAGTAGCCCTGGAGGGACAGGGTACACTGAAGCTTTCTTT
CASSPGGTGYTEAFF
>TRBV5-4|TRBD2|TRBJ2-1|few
TGTGCCAGCAGCTTGCGGCTAGCGGGAGGGCTTCAGTTCTTC
CASSLRLAGGLQFF
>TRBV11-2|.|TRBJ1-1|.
TGTGCCAGCAGCTCCCCTGTTTGGCCAGAGAGCACCGAAGCTTTCTTT
CASSSPVWPESTEAFF
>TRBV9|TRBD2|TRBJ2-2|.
TGTGCCAGCAGCGTAAGCCAGCGGGATGACACCGGGGAGCTGTTTTTT
CASSVSQRDDTGELFF
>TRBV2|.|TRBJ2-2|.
TGTGCCAGCAGTGATTGGGGGCGGGGATCCGGGGAGCTGTTTTTT
CASSDWGRGSGELFF
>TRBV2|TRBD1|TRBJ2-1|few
TGTGCCAGCAGTGAAGCAGCCGGGACAGGGAACCCCAATGAGCAGTTCTTC
CASSEAAGTGNPNEQFF
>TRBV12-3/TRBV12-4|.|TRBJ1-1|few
TGTGCCAGCACTTTGACAGCAGGGTCTGAAGCTTTCTTT
CASTLTAGSEAFF
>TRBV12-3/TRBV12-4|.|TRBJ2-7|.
TGTGCCAGCAGTACCAGGGGGGACTACGAGCAGTACTTC
CASSTRGDYEQYF
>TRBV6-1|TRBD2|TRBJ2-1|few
TGTGCCAGCAGTGATGGACTAGCGGGGTGGGGTGAGCAGTTCTTC
CASSDGLAGWGEQFF
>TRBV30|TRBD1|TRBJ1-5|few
TGTGCCTGGAGTGTAGGGACAGTCTACAATCAGCCCCAGCATTTT
CAWSVGTVYNQPQHF
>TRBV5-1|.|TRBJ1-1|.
TGCGCCAGCAGCTCCGCCAAGGGGGGGGACACTGAAGCTTTCTTT
CASSSAKGGDTEAFF